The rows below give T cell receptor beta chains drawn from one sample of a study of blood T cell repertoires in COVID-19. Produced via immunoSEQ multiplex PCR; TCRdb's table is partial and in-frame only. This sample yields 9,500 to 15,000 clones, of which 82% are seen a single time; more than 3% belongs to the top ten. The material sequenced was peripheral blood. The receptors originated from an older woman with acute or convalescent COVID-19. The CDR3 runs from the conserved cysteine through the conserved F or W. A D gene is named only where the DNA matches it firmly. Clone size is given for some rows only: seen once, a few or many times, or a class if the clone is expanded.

TGTGCCAGCAGCTTAGCCTCGGGCCCGAGGGACGAGCAGTACTTC	CASSLASGPRDEQYF	TRBJ2-7	NA	TRBV7-9	NA
TGCAGCGTCGCCTCCGGGACAGGGAAGACAGATACGCAGTATTTT	CSVASGTGKTDTQYF	TRBJ2-3	TRBD1	TRBV29-1	NA
TGTGCCAGCAGCTTACTAAGGGGACTAGCTCAAGAGACCCAGTACTTC	CASSLLRGLAQETQYF	TRBJ2-5	TRBD2	TRBV7-9	NA
TGTGCCAGTAGAACACCGGGACAAAGCCACAATGAGCAGTTCTTC	CASRTPGQSHNEQFF	TRBJ2-1	NA	TRBV19	once
TGCGCCAGCAGCTTGGCCAATCACAGGGGCACCGGGGAGCTGTTTTTT	CASSLANHRGTGELFF	TRBJ2-2	TRBD1	TRBV5-1	NA
TGCGCCAGCAGCTTGGCCGAGAAGCCGCCTAGCACAGATACGCAGTATTTT	CASSLAEKPPSTDTQYF	TRBJ2-3	NA	TRBV5-1	NA
TGTGCCAGCAGCCCAGGGACACAAGGAGAGACCCAGTACTTC	CASSPGTQGETQYF	TRBJ2-5	NA	TRBV5-4	NA
TGTGCCAGCAGTGCCTTCAGGGCTGGGGCCAACGTCCTGACTTTC	CASSAFRAGANVLTF	TRBJ2-6	NA	TRBV28	NA
TGTGCCAGCAGCGCCCGACAGGGGAAGGCTTTCTTT	CASSARQGKAFF	TRBJ1-1	TRBD1	TRBV11-3	NA
TGTGCCAGTAGTGGCTCGGGACAAGCGTACTACGAGCAGTACTTC	CASSGSGQAYYEQYF	TRBJ2-7	NA	TRBV19	NA
TGCAGCGTTGGGGACTGGGGACAGCCCGTCTATGGCTACACCTTC	CSVGDWGQPVYGYTF	TRBJ1-2	TRBD1	TRBV29-1	NA
TGTGCCAGCTCACCCTCGGGACAGCTTTCCTACGAGCAGTACTTC	CASSPSGQLSYEQYF	TRBJ2-7	TRBD1	TRBV18	NA
TGTGCCAGCAGTGGCTTAGAGGGTTGGGAAAAACTGTTTTTT	CASSGLEGWEKLFF	TRBJ1-4	NA	TRBV2	NA
TGCGCCAGCAGCCCGGGGACAGGGAAGACTGGAAACACCATATATTTT	CASSPGTGKTGNTIYF	TRBJ1-3	TRBD1	TRBV5-1	NA
TGTGCCAGCAGCAAAGTACCTGTTCTCGGTTCACCCCTCCACTTT	CASSKVPVLGSPLHF	TRBJ1-6	NA	TRBV21-1	NA
TGTGCCAGCAGCCTGAACGGGGATCAGCCCCAGCATTTT	CASSLNGDQPQHF	TRBJ1-5	NA	TRBV7-3	NA
TGTGCCAGCAGCCGACAGTTGGTAGGGTCCGGGGCCAACGTCCTGACTTTC	CASSRQLVGSGANVLTF	TRBJ2-6	NA	TRBV7-6	NA
TGTGCCAGCAGTAAGAACAGGGGTTCACCCCTCCACTTT	CASSKNRGSPLHF	TRBJ1-6	TRBD1	TRBV6-5	NA
TGTGCCAGCAGTCTAGCGGGTCAGAGCTCCTACAATGAGCAGTTCTTC	CASSLAGQSSYNEQFF	TRBJ2-1	TRBD2	TRBV11-3	few
TGTGCCAGCAGCACTAGGGGGACAGACACTGAAGCTTTCTTT	CASSTRGTDTEAFF	TRBJ1-1	TRBD1	TRBV11-2	NA
TGTGCCAGCAGTCCAAACCGGTGGGGGACAGAGTCTGAAGCTTTCTTT	CASSPNRWGTESEAFF	TRBJ1-1	TRBD1	TRBV28	NA
TGTGCCAGCAGATTAGCGGGGGGGCCTGAGACCCAGTACTTC	CASRLAGGPETQYF	TRBJ2-5	TRBD2	TRBV6-5	NA
TGCAGCGCTACCCTCAGGGGCACTGAAGCTTTCTTT	CSATLRGTEAFF	TRBJ1-1	NA	TRBV29-1	NA
TGTGCCACCTACCCGGGGGTGGACTACAATGAGCAGTTCTTC	CATYPGVDYNEQFF	TRBJ2-1	NA	TRBV28	NA
TGTGCCAGTAGTATGAGTAGCAATCAGCCCCAGCATTTT	CASSMSSNQPQHF	TRBJ1-5	NA	TRBV19	NA
TGTGCCATCAGTCCGGGACAAGTTAATGAAAAACTGTTTTTT	CAISPGQVNEKLFF	TRBJ1-4	NA	TRBV10-3	NA
TGTGCCAGCAGCACAAGACACCGCCCTGACACTGAAGCTTTCTTT	CASSTRHRPDTEAFF	TRBJ1-1	NA	TRBV7-9	NA
TGCGCCAGCAGCCGACAGGAGAACACTGAAGCTTTCTTT	CASSRQENTEAFF	TRBJ1-1	NA	TRBV5-1	NA
TGTGCCAGCAGCTTTCAGGGGCCCGCCGGGGAGCTGTTTTTT	CASSFQGPAGELFF	TRBJ2-2	NA	TRBV7-3	NA
TGCGCCAGCAGCCTCAGGACTAGCGGGGGATACAATGAGCAGTTCTTC	CASSLRTSGGYNEQFF	TRBJ2-1	TRBD2	TRBV5-1	NA
TGTGCCAGCAGCTTAGGGCCGACTCCTCGCACAGATACGCAGTATTTT	CASSLGPTPRTDTQYF	TRBJ2-3	NA	TRBV7-9	once
TGTGCCAGCAGCCCACTAGGGCCCCTCCCAGATACGCAGTATTTT	CASSPLGPLPDTQYF	TRBJ2-3	NA	TRBV7-8	NA
TGTGCCAGCAGCTCAGGTATAGGGGCTAGCACAGATACGCAGTATTTT	CASSSGIGASTDTQYF	TRBJ2-3	NA	TRBV7-9	NA
TGCGCCAGTACCGATGGGGAGGCCGATTCACCCCTCCACTTT	CASTDGEADSPLHF	TRBJ1-6	NA	TRBV5-1	NA
TGTGCCACCTCTCCAGGGCCGAACACTGAAGCTTTCTTT	CATSPGPNTEAFF	TRBJ1-1	NA	TRBV6-5	few
TGTGCCAGCAGCCAATTTACGGGGGGGGCCCCACGGAGGTTCTTC	CASSQFTGGAPRRFF	TRBJ2-1	TRBD2	TRBV14	NA
TGCGCCAGCAGGGGATACAAGCGGGGGGCTAGCACAGATACGCAGTATTTT	CASRGYKRGASTDTQYF	TRBJ2-3	TRBD2	TRBV5-1	once
TGTGCCAGTAGTATGGTTTTCCGGACAGCCAATTACGAGCAGTACTTC	CASSMVFRTANYEQYF	TRBJ2-7	NA	TRBV19	NA
TGTGCTAGTGGTTTTCCCGACAGCCAAGCTTTCTTT	CASGFPDSQAFF	TRBJ1-1	NA	TRBV12-5	NA
TGCAGTGCTAGTTCTGGCCATGAGCAGTTCTTC	CSASSGHEQFF	TRBJ2-1	NA	TRBV20-1	NA
TGCAGTGCGGCCCAGCGGGGGACTGTGTTCTTC	CSAAQRGTVFF	TRBJ2-1	TRBD2	TRBV20-1	few
TGCGCCAGCGGGAGAATTACTAATTCACCCCTCCACTTT	CASGRITNSPLHF	TRBJ1-6	NA	TRBV5-1	NA
TGCGCCAGCAGTGAGCAGGTTGGGTCCGGGGAGCTGTTTTTT	CASSEQVGSGELFF	TRBJ2-2	NA	TRBV10-1	NA
TGTGCCATCACCTCGACAGGAAGCTCCTACGAGCAGTACTTC	CAITSTGSSYEQYF	TRBJ2-7	NA	TRBV10-3	NA
TGCGCCAGCAGCTCTCTGGGCTGGAATGAGCAGTTCTTC	CASSSLGWNEQFF	TRBJ2-1	NA	TRBV5-1	NA
TGTGCCAGCTCCCCTTCAAGAACGGGCTCTGGAAACACCATATATTTT	CASSPSRTGSGNTIYF	TRBJ1-3	NA	TRBV18	once